This T cell receptor (beta chain) was sequenced during a study of T-cell memory formation after mild COVID-19. Study-level background: TCR clusters mostly belonged to single donors. Study-level points and caveats: That cross-reactive memory joined was suggested by some responding clones appearing in pre-infection memory. Day 15 to 85 contracting clones showed balanced CD4/CD8; later expanders leaned CD4+.

MiXCR was run by TCRdb on the 5' RACE reads, yielding one entry per CDR3 protein. Of 250,000 to 400,000 distinct CDR3 sequences listed, over 11% are singletons. In this sample, this clonotype turned up a few times. What it binds is not known. Looked up from germline, CDR1 is SEHNR and CDR2 is FQNEAQ (reference sequence). CDR3 length: 14 residues. Germline trimming cut 5 bases from V and 1 base from J; bases unmatched to any gene: 3. The chain links TRBV7-9 to TRBJ2-3; TRBD1 matches 7 bases. This sequence originates from a man aged 18-30 years who had mild COVID-19 (a few samples of this study predate the infection). Cell type and time point are not known. Sequencing used PBMCs or a T cell subset sorted from them (not recorded which). The CDR3 protein is CASSQGQGTDTQYF. The CDR3 nucleotides are TGTGCCAGCAGCCAAGGACAGGGCACAGATACGCAGTATTTT.